The 13 T cell receptor beta chains below come from one sample, sequenced in a study of blood T cell repertoires in COVID-19. The data were produced by immunoSEQ multiplex PCR, yet TCRdb's version contains in-frame clones alone and is incomplete. The repertoire holds 25,000 to 35,000 clones, with 70% to 85% as singletons. Sequenced: peripheral blood. These receptors originate from an elderly woman with acute or convalescent COVID-19.

The J gene is TRBJ2-3, the V gene TRBV14, with 11 bases lining up with TRBD2. CDR3 length equals 16 residues. Looked up from germline, CDR1 is SGHDN and CDR2 is FVKESK. J gave up 2 bases and V 3 bases, and 4 bases lay outside the gene matches. The CDR3 region has the DNA TGTGCCAGCAGCCACCAGACTAGCGGGAACACAGATACGCAGTATTTT. It specifies CASSHQTSGNTDTQYF.

This chain connects TRBV4-1 to TRBJ2-2, with 10 bases fitting TRBD1. CDR1 is MGHRA and CDR2 is YSYEKL in the germline V gene. This CDR3 is 16 amino acids long. Trimming cost V 4 bases and J 4 bases; bases outside gene matches: 6. CDR3 amino acids: CASSRDRGGITGELFF. DNA of the CDR3: TGCGCCAGCAGCCGGGACAGGGGAGGTATCACCGGGGAGCTGTTTTTT.

The V gene is TRBV25-1, the J gene TRBJ1-4; D is unclear. This CDR3 is built from 15 residues. Trimming cost V 1 base and J 8 bases, with 14 bases left between them. CDR1 is MGHDK, CDR2 SYGVNS, per germline. DNA for the CDR3: TGTGCCAGCAGTGAATGGGAGGTACTGGGGGAAAAACTGTTTTTT. As protein: CASSEWEVLGEKLFF. Full variable domain (rest looked up from reference TRBV25-1 and TRBJ1-4): EADIYQTPRYLVIGTGKKITLECSQTMGHDKMYWYQQDPGMELHLIHYSYGVNSTEKGDLSSESTVSRIRTEHFPLTLESARPSHTSQYLCASSEWEVLGEKLFFGSGTQLSVL.

This clone has a single count. The chain couples TRBV19 to TRBJ1-3, with unresolved D. The CDR3 has 17 amino acids. The germline V and J ends were trimmed by 3 bases and 0 bases, with 15 bases remaining between them. The germline gives CDR1 LNHDA, CDR2 SQIVND (reference sequence). The CDR3 spells CASSILHSGLSGNTIYF. CDR3 nucleotide sequence: TGTGCCAGTAGTATCTTACATTCAGGCCTCTCTGGAAACACCATATATTTT.

The gene calls are TRBV6-5 and TRBJ2-7; TRBD2 might be the D (5 bases). This CDR3 has 15 amino acids. Trimming cost V 3 bases and J 4 bases, with 16 bases left between them. From germline, CDR1 is MNHEY and CDR2 SVGAGI. Written as DNA, the CDR3 is TGTGCCAGCAGTTATCGGGATTCGGGCCCTTACGAGCAGTACTTC. It encodes CASSYRDSGPYEQYF.

In nucleotides, the CDR3 is TGTGCCAGCAGTTTATGGGACAGACCCTCTGGAAACACCATATATTTT. Translating it yields CASSLWDRPSGNTIYF. The chain joins TRBV28 to TRBJ1-3; possible D gene TRBD1, 6 bases. The CDR3 covers 16 residues. Germline V CDR1 and CDR2: MDHEN, SYDVKM. Between the trimmed V and J ends, which lost 0 bases and 0 bases, there was a span of 9 bases. Drawing the rest from reference TRBV28 and TRBJ1-3, the complete variable domain is DVKVTQSSRYLVKRTGEKVFLECVQDMDHENMFWYRQDPGLGLRLIYFSYDVKMKEKGDIPEGYSVSREKKERFSLILESASTNQTSMYLCASSLWDRPSGNTIYFGEGSWLTVV.

The DNA for the CDR3 is TGTGCCAGCACCCCCTGGACTAGCGGGACTAATGAGCAGTTCTTC. Translation gives CASTPWTSGTNEQFF. This chain joins TRBV7-2 and TRBJ2-1; 12 nucleotides agree with TRBD2. The CDR3 length is 15 residues. Germline V gives CDR1 SGHTA, CDR2 FQGNSA. V lost 7 bases, J lost 7 bases, and 8 bases stayed unmatched.

V and J are TRBV3-1 (or the pseudogene TRBV3-2) and TRBJ1-1; TRBD1 is a possible D gene (6 bases). CDR1 and CDR2 from the germline V gene are LGHDT and YNNKEL (reference sequence). Trimming left V 4 bases short and J 0 bases short, with 12 bases between. This CDR3 comprises 15 residues. CDR3 amino acids: CASSPDGQMNTEAFF. The CDR3, as DNA: TGTGCCAGCAGCCCCGACGGACAGATGAACACTGAAGCTTTCTTT.

This sequence joins TRBV6-1 and TRBJ1-6; D remains unclear. Trimming shortened V by 1 base and J by 7 bases, and 11 bases separated the two germline ends. Germline CDR1 and CDR2: MNHNS and SASEGT. This CDR3 comprises 15 residues. The CDR3 protein is CASSEGLRGNSPLHF. In DNA form, the CDR3 reads TGTGCCAGCAGTGAAGGTCTCAGAGGAAATTCACCCCTCCACTTT.

The chain is built from TRBV7-9 and TRBJ1-1, with D tentatively TRBD1 (6 bases). Germline CDR1 and CDR2: SEHNR and FQNEAQ (reference sequence). V was shortened by 5 bases and J by 1 base, with 11 bases between the two germline ends. This CDR3 has 14 amino acids. This CDR3 reads CASSPRTANTEAFF. The CDR3 nucleotides are TGTGCCAGCAGCCCCAGGACAGCGAACACTGAAGCTTTCTTT. The variable domain in full, completed from reference TRBV7-9 and TRBJ1-1, reads DTGVSQNPRHKITKRGQNVTFRCDPISEHNRLYWYRQTLGQGPEFLTYFQNEAQLEKSRLLSDRFSAERPKGSFSTLEIQRTEQGDSAMYLCASSPRTANTEAFFGQGTRLTVV.

This chain joins TRBV5-1 and TRBJ1-1, with no clear D. V lost 0 bases and J lost 4, with 13 bases in between. Per the germline V gene, CDR1 is SGHRS and CDR2 is YFSETQ. The CDR3 runs 15 residues. CDR3 residues: CASSLGAHVSTEAFF. CDR3 nucleotide sequence: TGCGCCAGCAGCTTGGGAGCGCATGTCAGCACTGAAGCTTTCTTT. The complete variable domain, with remaining parts taken from reference TRBV5-1 and TRBJ1-1, reads KAGVTQTPRYLIKTRGQQVTLSCSPISGHRSVSWYQQTPGQGLQFLFEYFSETQRNKGNFPGRFSGRQFSNSRSEMNVSTLELGDSALYLCASSLGAHVSTEAFFGQGTRLTVV.

This clone was recorded once. J is TRBJ2-1 and V is TRBV2, with 9 bases that match TRBD2. V was clipped by 5 bases and J by 12 bases; unmatched bases: 8. CDR1 is SNHLY, CDR2 FYNNEI, per germline. The CDR3 extends over 13 amino acids. CDR3 DNA: TGTGCCAGCAGTCTAGCGGGGCCTTTGGGGCAGTTCTTC. This encodes CASSLAGPLGQFF.

V and J are TRBV5-1 and TRBJ1-2; 7 bases line up with TRBD1. Losses at the gene ends were 0 bases for V and 3 bases for J; bases not matched to a gene: 5. Germline lookup yields CDR1 SGHRS and CDR2 YFSETQ. The CDR3 runs to 15 residues. The DNA for the CDR3 is TGCGCCAGCAGCTTGGTCACAGGGGAGGACTATGGCTACACCTTC. Protein sequence: CASSLVTGEDYGYTF.